The 9 T cell receptor beta chains presented below share a single source sample, sequenced in a study of blood T cell repertoires in COVID-19 (dated by TCRdb to about 2020). Library preparation used the immunoSEQ multiplex PCR assay. The immuneACCESS repertoire file appears here via TCRdb, limited to in-frame rearrangements. These files lack a portion of the clones; in checked studies, under half of the deficit traces to unresolved V genes, and the cause of the others is not known. The sample yields around 140,000 clones; around nine tenths were counted once. More than 2% of the sample is in the top ten clones. The sequenced material came from peripheral blood. The receptor source for this set is a man aged 70-80 years with active COVID-19.

The chain joins TRBV3-1 (or the pseudogene TRBV3-2) to TRBJ2-7; the match to TRBD2 covers 8 bases. This CDR3 is built from 16 residues. CDR1 and CDR2 from the germline V gene are LGHDT and YNNKEL (reference sequence). J was trimmed by 1 base and V by 3 bases; bases with no gene match: 8. CDR3 sequence (DNA): TGTGCCAGCAGCCACCGGCGGCCTAGCGGGTCCTACGAGCAGTACTTC. Its translation is CASSHRRPSGSYEQYF.

The J gene is TRBJ2-6, the V gene TRBV30, with 8 bases lining up with TRBD1. The trim removed 0 bases at V and 1 base at J, leaving 8 bases unmatched. This CDR3 is built from 18 residues. From germline, CDR1 is GTSNPN and CDR2 SVGIG (reference sequence). For the CDR3, the DNA is TGTGCCTGGAGTGTAAGTCGGACAGGGAATTCTGGGGCCAACGTCCTGACTTTC. Translated: CAWSVSRTGNSGANVLTF.

The chain joins TRBV5-1 to TRBJ2-7; 9 positions match TRBD1. The junction had 6 bases not matched to a gene; V was cut back by 3 bases and J by 5 bases. CDR1 is SGHRS, CDR2 YFSETQ, per germline. The CDR3 has 14 residues. CDR3: CASSWGDRDHEQYF. As DNA, the CDR3 is TGCGCCAGCAGCTGGGGGGACAGGGACCACGAGCAGTACTTC.

This clone was picked up one time. The chain recombines TRBV11-2 with TRBJ2-5; tentative D call: TRBD2 (6 bases). The V gene's germline CDR1 is SGHAT and CDR2 FQNNGV. The CDR3 is 16 residues long. Trimming took off 5 bases at V and 5 bases at J, with 21 bases between the two ends. Here the CDR3 reads CASSRRRPGAGETQYF. DNA for the CDR3: TGTGCCAGCAGCCGTCGCAGGCCCGGCGCGGGGGAGACCCAGTACTTC.

This chain uses TRBV4-1 with TRBJ2-5, with TRBD1 identical over 9 bases. The germline V gene has CDR1 MGHRA and CDR2 YSYEKL. With V trimmed by 4 bases and J by 2 bases, 5 bases remained unmatched. This CDR3 is 15 amino acids long. The CDR3 here is CASSPRDRAQETQYF. DNA of the CDR3: TGCGCCAGCAGCCCCCGGGACAGGGCTCAAGAGACCCAGTACTTC.

Details on this clone: The sample carries other DNA sequences with the same CDR3. The rearrangement uses TRBV6-5 and TRBJ1-4; 9 nucleotides align to TRBD1. J lost 6 bases, V lost 9 bases, and 5 bases had no gene match. This CDR3 is 13 amino acids long. Germline-derived CDR1 and CDR2 are MNHEY and SVGAGI. The CDR3 region has the DNA TGTGCCAGTGAGCGGGACAGGGATGAAAAACTGTTTTTT. Translation gives CASERDRDEKLFF.

J is TRBJ2-1 and V is TRBV7-2; 7 bases agree with TRBD2. The trim removed 5 bases at V and 9 bases at J, leaving 13 bases unmatched. The CDR3 consists of 15 residues. CDR1 is SGHTA, CDR2 FQGNSA, per germline. The CDR3 nucleotides are TGTGCCAGCAGCCTCACCGGACTAGGGGTGATTGAGCAGTTCTTC. Translated: CASSLTGLGVIEQFF.

The V gene is TRBV23-1, the J gene TRBJ1-6; TRBD1 matches at 7 bases. TRBV23-1 falls under the ORF class, with uncertain function. The CDR3 has 15 amino acids. Trimming at V came to 6 bases and at J to 6 bases, leaving 8 bases not matched to a gene. Here the CDR3 reads CASSPRDSLNSPLHF. The CDR3, as DNA: TGCGCCAGCAGCCCTAGGGACAGCCTTAATTCACCCCTCCACTTT.

The J gene is TRBJ2-1, the V gene TRBV6-6, with D hard to call. Trimming pared 0 bases from V and 9 bases from J, leaving 6 bases between. Germline V gives CDR1 MNHNY, CDR2 SVGAGI (reference sequence). The CDR3 spans 12 residues. This CDR3 reads CASSYSGSEQFF. The CDR3 nucleotides are TGTGCCAGCAGTTACTCCGGGTCTGAGCAGTTCTTC.